The TCR beta chain under discussion was sequenced for a study of cytomegalovirus exposure and HLA in healthy donors. Whole-study findings and limits: Rarity held for most TCR sequences, but there were some public TCRs that occurred in many donors. Researchers reported that a few CMV-associated chains were confirmed in vitro as CMV antigen-specific. Reports indicated that the classifier achieved high specificity and sensitivity in diagnosing cytomegalovirus status. 164 TCR beta chains were listed as cytomegalovirus-associated.

Here immunoSEQ multiplex PCR was the method, and the copy in TCRdb shows in-frame clones only, minus some. The top ten hold more than 0.9% of the sample, which has 55,000 to 75,000 clones, 90% to 97% seen once. Remarks on this clone: Its cognate antigen is unknown.

The specimen sequenced was PBMCs. The TCR sequence derives from a woman younger than 30 in good health and CMV-seronegative.

Written as DNA, the CDR3 is TGTGCCAGCACAGCAGGGAGGGCTGGGGGGAACACTGAAGCTTTCTTT. Translated: CASTAGRAGGNTEAFF. The chain is built from TRBV28 and TRBJ1-1; possibly TRBD1 for D (5 bases). The V and J ends lost 7 bases and 1 base respectively, with 19 bases between them. The CDR3 contains 16 residues. Germline V gives CDR1 MDHEN, CDR2 SYDVKM. Using reference TRBV28 and TRBJ1-1 for the parts outside the CDR3, the full variable domain is DVKVTQSSRYLVKRTGEKVFLECVQDMDHENMFWYRQDPGLGLRLIYFSYDVKMKEKGDIPEGYSVSREKKERFSLILESASTNQTSMYLCASTAGRAGGNTEAFFGQGTRLTVV.